This T cell receptor beta chain emerged from a study of regulatory T cells in long-lasting Graves disease (dated by TCRdb to the early 2020s). Describing the broader study: Antithyroid drugs had been taken for less than 3 months by newly diagnosed Graves' disease patients. Patients with persistent Graves' disease were compared with patients with newly diagnosed Graves' disease using TCR sequencing and RNA sequencing of peripheral blood. The study was conducted in China and was registered as a clinical trial. A total of around 35 samples underwent TCR sequencing, from roughly 13 patients with persistent Graves' disease and about 20 patients with newly diagnosed Graves' disease. Overall study outcomes, separate from this receptor: Lower TCR Shannon entropy and fewer highly expanded clones were observed in persistent Graves' disease patients than in newly diagnosed patients, which suggested clonal expansion. Persistent disease showed preferential use of TRBV28, TRBJ1-2 and TRBJ2-5, whereas newly diagnosed disease favored TRBV20-1 and TRBJ2-1. Peripheral blood alone was examined, since thyroid tissue, which constituted the primary lesion, could not be accessed. Only the TCR beta chain was sequenced and analyzed. Patients with persistent disease shared more public clonotypes (approximately 2,500) than newly diagnosed patients did (approximately 1,000). The small sample size was acknowledged by the authors as a limitation that may reduce accuracy.

Reading the germline V gene (reference sequence) gives CDR1 DFQATT and CDR2 SNEGSKA. The germline V and J ends show losses of 6 bases and 5 bases respectively, and no gene match explains 11 bases of the junction. Including the terminal cysteine and phenylalanine, the CDR3 comprises 14 residues. The kept DNA is CDR3 alone, 42 bases in frame from the first base. About this clonotype itself: It lacks a known antigen. No per-base quality is available; no much larger clone lies one base away.

Read against the paper, the sample's time point label means: newly diagnosed GD, antithyroid drugs for less than 3 months. RNA was extracted from PBMCs in TRIzol for both TCR sequencing and RNA sequencing. Graves' disease was diagnosed according to American Thyroid Association guidelines. Patients for the study were recruited at an endocrinology department in Xi'an, China. From each patient, around 9 milliliters of peripheral blood was collected into an EDTA anticoagulant tube. Ficoll Paque Plus density gradient separation was used to isolate PBMCs, and no further T cell sorting was done. An Agilent 2100 Bioanalyzer and agarose gel were used to assess RNA quality, and a NanoDrop 2000 was used to measure RNA concentration. Library preparation was by multiplex PCR. The listed sequencing device is Illumina HiSeq 4000. To build TCR beta libraries, CDR3 regions were amplified by Arm-PCR using iRepertoire HTBI primers. Before sequencing, the PCR products went through gel purification. The authors' pipeline ran thus. Gene usage analysis of CDR3 amino acid clonotypes used the 60 to 75 TRBV and around 13 TRBJ segments found across samples. Filtered high-quality paired reads were merged into contigs using COPE and FqMerger. BLAST was used to align contigs to IMGT TRBV, TRBD and TRBJ reference genes, with CDR3 defined following IMGT. Any clonotype with a frequency above 0.1% was counted as a highly expanded clone. Repertoire diversity was measured by Shannon entropy, and V-J evenness by the Gini coefficient. A clonotype was considered public if more than one individual shared it. TCRdb ran its own pipeline on the public reads, namely fastp trimming at Q25 and MiXCR clone calling, and kept in-frame beta chains. Duplicate CDR3 protein sequences are folded into a single record with the most common DNA and genes. These V and J calls derive from TCRdb rather than the authors' analysis. The sample table lists about 370,000 distinct CDR3 sequences, roughly 16% of them with a count of one. The ten biggest clones cover 20% to 25% of the sample.

The receptor was derived from a female donor with Graves disease. The sequence links TRBV20-1 to TRBJ2-3, and 7 junction bases match TRBD2. Sequencing used peripheral blood mononuclear cells (PBMCs), obtained at new diagnosis, from a patient treated with antithyroid drugs. The nucleotide sequence reads TGCAGTGCCCTCGGCCAGCGGGGTCGAGATACGCAGTATTTT. Its protein is CSALGQRGRDTQYF.